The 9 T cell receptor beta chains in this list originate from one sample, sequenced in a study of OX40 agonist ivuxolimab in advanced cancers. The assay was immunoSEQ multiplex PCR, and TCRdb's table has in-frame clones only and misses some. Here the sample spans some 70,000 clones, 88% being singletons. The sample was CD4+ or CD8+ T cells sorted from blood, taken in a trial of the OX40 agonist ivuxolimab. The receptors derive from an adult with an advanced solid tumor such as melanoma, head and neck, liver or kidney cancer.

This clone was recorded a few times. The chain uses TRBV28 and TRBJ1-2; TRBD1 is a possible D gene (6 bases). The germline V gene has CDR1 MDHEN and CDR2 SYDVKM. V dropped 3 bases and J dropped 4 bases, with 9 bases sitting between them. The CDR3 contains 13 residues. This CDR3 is CASSFGQIYGYTF. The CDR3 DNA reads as TGTGCCAGCAGTTTTGGACAGATCTATGGCTACACCTTC.

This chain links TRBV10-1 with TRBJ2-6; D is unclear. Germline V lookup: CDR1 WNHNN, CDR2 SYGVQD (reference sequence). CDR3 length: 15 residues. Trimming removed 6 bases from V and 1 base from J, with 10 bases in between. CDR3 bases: TGCGCCAGCAGGGCAAAAACATCTGGGGCCAACGTCCTGACTTTC. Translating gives CASRAKTSGANVLTF.

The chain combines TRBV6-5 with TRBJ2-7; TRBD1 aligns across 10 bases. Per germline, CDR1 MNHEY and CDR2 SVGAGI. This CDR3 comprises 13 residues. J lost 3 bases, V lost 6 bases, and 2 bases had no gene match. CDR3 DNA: TGTGCCAGCAGGGGACAGGGGATCTACGAGCAGTACTTC. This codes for CASRGQGIYEQYF.

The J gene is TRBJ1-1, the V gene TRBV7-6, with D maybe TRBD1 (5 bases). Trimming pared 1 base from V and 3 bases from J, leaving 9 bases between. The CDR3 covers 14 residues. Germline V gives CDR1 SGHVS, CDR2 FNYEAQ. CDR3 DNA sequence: TGTGCCAGCAGCTTAGGGCAGGGTCACACTGAAGCTTTCTTT. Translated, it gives CASSLGQGHTEAFF. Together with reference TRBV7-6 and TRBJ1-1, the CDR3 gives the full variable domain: GAGVSQSPRYKVTKRGQDVALRCDPISGHVSLYWYRQALGQGPEFLTYFNYEAQQDKSGLPNDRFSAERPEGSISTLTIQRTEQRDSAMYRCASSLGQGHTEAFFGQGTRLTVV.

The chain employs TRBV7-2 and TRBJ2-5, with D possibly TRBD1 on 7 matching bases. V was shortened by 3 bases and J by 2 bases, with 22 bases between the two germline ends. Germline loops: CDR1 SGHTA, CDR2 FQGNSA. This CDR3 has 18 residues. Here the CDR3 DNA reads TGTGCCAGCAGCTTGGCACAGGGGAGGCCTTGGACTCAAGAGACCCAGTACTTC. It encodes CASSLAQGRPWTQETQYF.

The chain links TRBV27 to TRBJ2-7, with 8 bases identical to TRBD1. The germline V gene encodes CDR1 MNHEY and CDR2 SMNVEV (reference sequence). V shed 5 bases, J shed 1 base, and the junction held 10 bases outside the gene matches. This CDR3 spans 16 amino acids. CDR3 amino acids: CASSPPGGRGSYEQYF. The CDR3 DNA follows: TGTGCCAGCAGTCCACCAGGGGGCAGGGGGTCCTACGAGCAGTACTTC.

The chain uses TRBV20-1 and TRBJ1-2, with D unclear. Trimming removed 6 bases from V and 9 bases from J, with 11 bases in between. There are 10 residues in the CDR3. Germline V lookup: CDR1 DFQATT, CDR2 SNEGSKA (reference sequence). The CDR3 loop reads CSAHMDRYTF. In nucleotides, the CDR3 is TGCAGTGCCCACATGGATCGCTACACCTTC.

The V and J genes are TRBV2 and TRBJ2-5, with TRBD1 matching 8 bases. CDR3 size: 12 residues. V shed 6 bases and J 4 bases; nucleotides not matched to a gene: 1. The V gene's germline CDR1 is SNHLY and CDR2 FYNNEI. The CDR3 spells CASSDRGETQYF. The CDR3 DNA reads TGTGCCAGCAGCGACAGGGGAGAGACCCAGTACTTC.

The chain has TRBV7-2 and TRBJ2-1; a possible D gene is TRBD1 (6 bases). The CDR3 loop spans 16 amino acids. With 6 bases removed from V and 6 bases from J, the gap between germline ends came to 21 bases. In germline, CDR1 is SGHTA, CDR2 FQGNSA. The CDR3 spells CASSFEQGIRFNEQFF. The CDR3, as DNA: TGTGCCAGCAGTTTTGAACAGGGCATCCGTTTCAATGAGCAGTTCTTC. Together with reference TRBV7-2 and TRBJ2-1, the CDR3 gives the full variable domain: GAGVSQSPSNKVTEKGKDVELRCDPISGHTALYWYRQSLGQGLEFLIYFQGNSAPDKSGLPSDRFSAERTGGSVSTLTIQRTQQEDSAVYLCASSFEQGIRFNEQFFGPGTRLTVL.